This T cell receptor beta chain was documented in a study of blood T cells in healthy people across ages. General study findings and limits: Unsorted PBMC material precluded a definitive naive versus antigen-experienced comparison.

The V and J ends lost 5 bases and 9 bases respectively, with 22 bases between them. CDR1 and CDR2 from the germline V gene are LGHNA and YNFKEQ. CDR3 length: 15 residues. This clonotype was detected only a few times. As yet, its antigen is unknown. Using a J-beta primer mix together with a sample-barcoded 5' primer, a second PCR was run for roughly 7 to 12 cycles. TCRdb reprocessed the 5' RACE reads via MiXCR and lists one record per CDR3 protein. The data show more than 600,000 distinct CDR3 sequences, 20% to 30% seen once. This sample also belongs to another study, concerning T cells of mothers and their children. That investigation notes: Similar thymic selection effects on TCR recombination output appear in pairs, both related and unrelated. Researchers report slightly higher, though non-significant, overlap in related mother-child pairs than in unrelated pairs.

This sequence originates from a boy between 10 and 17 years old in good health. Material for sequencing was blood. The chain is built from TRBV4-2 and TRBJ2-5; D gene ambiguous. The CDR3 region has the DNA TGTGCCAGCAGCTACTCCATAGGCCCCGAGGTGGCCCAGTACTTC. This translates into CASSYSIGPEVAQYF.